The following is a T cell receptor (beta chain) sequence with its context. The sample belongs to a study of monozygotic twins with inflammatory bowel disease. Via template switching, UMIs carrying a 6-nucleotide sample barcode were introduced. TCRdb re-called the 5' RACE reads; every CDR3 protein appears as one record, without DNA. In total, the table holds around 210,000 distinct CDR3 sequences. The germline CDR1 and CDR2 sequences are SQVTM and ANQGSEA. The CDR3 contains 13 residues. Material for sequencing was blood. The J gene is TRBJ1-1, the V gene TRBV29-1. This clonotype originated in a human donor with ulcerative colitis or Crohn's disease, or a healthy co-twin of an affected twin (not recorded which). CDR3 sequence: CSVEIGPNTEAFF.